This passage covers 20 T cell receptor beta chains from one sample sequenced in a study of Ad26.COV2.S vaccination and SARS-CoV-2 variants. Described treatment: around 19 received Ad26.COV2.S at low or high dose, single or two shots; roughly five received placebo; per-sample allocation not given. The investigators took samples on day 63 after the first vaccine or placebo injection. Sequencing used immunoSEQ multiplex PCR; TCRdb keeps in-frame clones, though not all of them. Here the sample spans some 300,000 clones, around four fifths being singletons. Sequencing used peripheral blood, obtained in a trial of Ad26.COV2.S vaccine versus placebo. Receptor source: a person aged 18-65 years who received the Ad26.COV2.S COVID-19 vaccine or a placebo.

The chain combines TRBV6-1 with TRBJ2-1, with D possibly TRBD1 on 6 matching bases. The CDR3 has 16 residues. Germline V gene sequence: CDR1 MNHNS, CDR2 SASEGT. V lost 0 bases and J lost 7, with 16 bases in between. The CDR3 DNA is TGTGCCAGCAGTGAAGCGCGAGGAAGGGGGTGGAATGAGCAGTTCTTC. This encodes CASSEARGRGWNEQFF.

CDR3 amino acids: CASSPSGGATDTQYF. CDR3 nucleotide sequence: TGTGCCAGCAGTCCTAGCGGGGGGGCAACAGATACGCAGTATTTT. J is TRBJ2-3 and V is TRBV6-4; 12 nucleotides match TRBD2. Germline V lookup: CDR1 MRHNA, CDR2 SNTAGT. Trimming took 5 bases from V and 3 from J; bases not matched to a gene: 3. This CDR3 is built from 15 residues.

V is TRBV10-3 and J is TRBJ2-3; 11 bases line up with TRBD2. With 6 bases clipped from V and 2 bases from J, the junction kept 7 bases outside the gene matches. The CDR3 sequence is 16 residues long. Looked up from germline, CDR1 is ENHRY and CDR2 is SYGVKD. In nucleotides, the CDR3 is TGTGCCATCAGCGGAATTAGCGGGGGGGTCACAGATACGCAGTATTTT. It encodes CAISGISGGVTDTQYF.

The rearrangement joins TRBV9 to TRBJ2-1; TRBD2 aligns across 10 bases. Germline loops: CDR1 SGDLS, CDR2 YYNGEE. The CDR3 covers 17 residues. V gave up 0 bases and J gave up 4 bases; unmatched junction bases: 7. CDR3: CASSVEAGGLSYNEQFF. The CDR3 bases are TGTGCCAGCAGCGTAGAAGCGGGGGGGCTCTCGTACAATGAGCAGTTCTTC.

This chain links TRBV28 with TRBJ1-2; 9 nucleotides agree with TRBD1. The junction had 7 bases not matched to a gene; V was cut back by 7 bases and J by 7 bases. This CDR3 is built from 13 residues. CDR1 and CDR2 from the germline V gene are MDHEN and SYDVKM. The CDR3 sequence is CASKGGTGPGYTF. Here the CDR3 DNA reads TGTGCCAGCAAAGGCGGGACAGGGCCTGGCTACACCTTC.

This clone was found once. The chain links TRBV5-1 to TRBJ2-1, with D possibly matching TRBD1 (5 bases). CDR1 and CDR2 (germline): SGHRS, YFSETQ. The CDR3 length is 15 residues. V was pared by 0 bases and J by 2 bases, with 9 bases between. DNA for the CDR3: TGCGCCAGCAGCTTGGAAGGGGTCCCCTACAATGAGCAGTTCTTC. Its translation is CASSLEGVPYNEQFF.

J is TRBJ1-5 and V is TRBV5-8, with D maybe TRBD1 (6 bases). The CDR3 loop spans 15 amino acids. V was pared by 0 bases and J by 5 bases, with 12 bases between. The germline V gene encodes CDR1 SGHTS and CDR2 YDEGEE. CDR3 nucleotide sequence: TGTGCCAGCAGCTTGGATGGCAGGGGATATCAGCCCCAGCATTTT. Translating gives CASSLDGRGYQPQHF.

The CDR3 sequence is CRATGPYEQYF. DNA of the CDR3: TGCAGGGCCACCGGGCCCTACGAGCAGTACTTC. This rearrangement joins TRBV20-1 to TRBJ2-7; no definite D call. The CDR3 extends over 11 amino acids. Germline loops: CDR1 DFQATT, CDR2 SNEGSKA (reference sequence).

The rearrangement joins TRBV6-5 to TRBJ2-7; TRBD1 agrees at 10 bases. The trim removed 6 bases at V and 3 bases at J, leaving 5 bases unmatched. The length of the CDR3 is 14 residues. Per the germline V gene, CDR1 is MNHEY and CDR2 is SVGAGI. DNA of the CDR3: TGTGCCAGCAGATTCCGGGACAGGGGCTACGAGCAGTACTTC. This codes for CASRFRDRGYEQYF.

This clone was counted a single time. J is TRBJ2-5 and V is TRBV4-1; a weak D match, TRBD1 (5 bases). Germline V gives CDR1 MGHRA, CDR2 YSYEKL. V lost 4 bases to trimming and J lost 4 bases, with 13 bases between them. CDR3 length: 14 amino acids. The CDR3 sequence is CASSRQRGSETQYF. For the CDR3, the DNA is TGCGCCAGCAGCCGTCAAAGGGGTTCAGAGACCCAGTACTTC.

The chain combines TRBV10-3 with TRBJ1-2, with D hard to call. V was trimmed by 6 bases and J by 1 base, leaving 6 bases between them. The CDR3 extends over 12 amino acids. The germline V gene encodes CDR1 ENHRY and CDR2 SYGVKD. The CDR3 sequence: CAISEDNYGYTF. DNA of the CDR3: TGTGCCATCAGCGAAGATAACTATGGCTACACCTTC.

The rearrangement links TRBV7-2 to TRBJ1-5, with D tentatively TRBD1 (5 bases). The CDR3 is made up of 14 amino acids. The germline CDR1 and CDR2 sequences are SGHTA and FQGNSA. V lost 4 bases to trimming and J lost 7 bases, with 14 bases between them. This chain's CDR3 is CASSSYRRFQPQHF. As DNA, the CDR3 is TGTGCCAGCAGCTCCTACAGGCGGTTCCAGCCCCAGCATTTT.

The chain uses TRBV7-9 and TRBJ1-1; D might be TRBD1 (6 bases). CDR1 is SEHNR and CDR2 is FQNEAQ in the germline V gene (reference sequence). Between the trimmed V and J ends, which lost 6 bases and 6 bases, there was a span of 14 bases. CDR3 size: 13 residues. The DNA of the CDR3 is TGTGCCAGCAGGGGCGGAGGGGGACCTGAAGCTTTCTTT. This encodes CASRGGGGPEAFF.

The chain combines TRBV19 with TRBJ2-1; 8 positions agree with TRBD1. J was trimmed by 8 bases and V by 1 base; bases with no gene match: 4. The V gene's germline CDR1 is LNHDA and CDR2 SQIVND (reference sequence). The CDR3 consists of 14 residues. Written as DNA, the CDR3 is TGTGCCAGTAGTATAGGACAGGGGAACTATGAGCAGTTCTTC. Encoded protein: CASSIGQGNYEQFF.

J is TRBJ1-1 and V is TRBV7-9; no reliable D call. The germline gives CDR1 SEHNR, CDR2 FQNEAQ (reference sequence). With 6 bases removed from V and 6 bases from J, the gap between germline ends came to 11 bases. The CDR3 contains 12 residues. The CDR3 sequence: CASSPVEAEAFF. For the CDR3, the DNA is TGTGCCAGCAGTCCCGTTGAAGCTGAAGCTTTCTTT.

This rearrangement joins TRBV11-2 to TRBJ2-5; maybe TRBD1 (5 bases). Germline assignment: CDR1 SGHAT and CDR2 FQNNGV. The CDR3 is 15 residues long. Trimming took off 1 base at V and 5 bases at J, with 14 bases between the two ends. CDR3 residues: CASSLGRGHLETQYF. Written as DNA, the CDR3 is TGTGCCAGCAGCTTAGGCCGAGGACACCTGGAGACCCAGTACTTC.

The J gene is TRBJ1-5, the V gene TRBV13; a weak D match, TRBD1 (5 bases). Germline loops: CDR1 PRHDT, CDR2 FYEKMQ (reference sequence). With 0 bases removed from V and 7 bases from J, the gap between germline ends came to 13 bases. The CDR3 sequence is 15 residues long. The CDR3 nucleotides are TGTGCCAGCAGCTTAGGGGTGGGGGTGACCCAGCCCCAGCATTTT. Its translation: CASSLGVGVTQPQHF.

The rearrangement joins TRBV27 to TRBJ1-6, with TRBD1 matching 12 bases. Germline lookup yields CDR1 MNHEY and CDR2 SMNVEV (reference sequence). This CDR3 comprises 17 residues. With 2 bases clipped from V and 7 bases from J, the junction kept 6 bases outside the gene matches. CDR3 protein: CASSLRAGTGGNSPLHF. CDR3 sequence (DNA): TGTGCCAGCAGTTTACGGGCCGGGACAGGGGGCAATTCACCCCTCCACTTT.

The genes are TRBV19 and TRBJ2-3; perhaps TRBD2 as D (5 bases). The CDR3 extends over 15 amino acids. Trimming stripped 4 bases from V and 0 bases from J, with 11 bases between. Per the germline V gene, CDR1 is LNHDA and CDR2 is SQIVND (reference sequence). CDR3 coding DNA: TGTGCCAGTAGTAGGGCTAGCCCCAGCACAGATACGCAGTATTTT. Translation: CASSRASPSTDTQYF. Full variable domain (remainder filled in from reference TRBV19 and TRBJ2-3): DGGITQSPKYLFRKEGQNVTLSCEQNLNHDAMYWYRQDPGQGLRLIYYSQIVNDFQKGDIAEGYSVSREKKESFPLTVTSAQKNPTAFYLCASSRASPSTDTQYFGPGTRLTVL.

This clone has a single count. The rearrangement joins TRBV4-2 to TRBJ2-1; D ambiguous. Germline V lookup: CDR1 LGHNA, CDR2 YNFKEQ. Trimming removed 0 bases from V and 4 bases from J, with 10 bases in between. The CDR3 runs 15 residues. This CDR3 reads CASSQDGSDYNEQFF. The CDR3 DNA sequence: TGTGCCAGCAGCCAAGATGGTTCAGATTACAATGAGCAGTTCTTC.